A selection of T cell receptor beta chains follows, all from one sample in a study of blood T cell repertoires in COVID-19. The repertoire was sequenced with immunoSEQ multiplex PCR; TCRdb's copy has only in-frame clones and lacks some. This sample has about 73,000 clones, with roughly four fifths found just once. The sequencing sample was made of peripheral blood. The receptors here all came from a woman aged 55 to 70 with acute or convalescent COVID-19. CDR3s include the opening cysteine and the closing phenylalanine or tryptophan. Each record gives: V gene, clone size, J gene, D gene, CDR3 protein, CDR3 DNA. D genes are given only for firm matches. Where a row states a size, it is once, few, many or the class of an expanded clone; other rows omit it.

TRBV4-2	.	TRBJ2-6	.	CASSQELRGRANVLTF	TGTGCCAGCAGCCAAGAACTCCGGGGTCGGGCCAACGTCCTGACTTTC
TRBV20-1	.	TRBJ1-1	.	CSATSGAEAFF	TGCAGTGCAACCTCCGGGGCTGAAGCTTTCTTT
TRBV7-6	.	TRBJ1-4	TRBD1	CASSLASIIGTGNEKLFF	TGTGCCAGCAGCTTAGCGTCGATTATCGGGACAGGGAATGAAAAACTGTTTTTT
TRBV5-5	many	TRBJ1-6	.	CASSLVTDSPLHF	TGTGCCAGCAGCTTGGTAACAGATTCACCCCTCCACTTT
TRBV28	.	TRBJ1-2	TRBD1	CASSSTGPNYGYTF	TGTGCCAGCAGTTCGACAGGGCCTAACTATGGCTACACCTTC
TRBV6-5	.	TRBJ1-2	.	CASSNGLREGYTF	TGTGCCAGCAGCAACGGGTTAAGGGAGGGCTACACCTTC
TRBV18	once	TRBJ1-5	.	CASSPLGTGGNQPQHF	TGTGCCAGCTCACCCCTGGGAACGGGGGGCAATCAGCCCCAGCATTTT
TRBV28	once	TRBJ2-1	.	CASSLGGYYNEQFF	TGTGCCAGCAGTTTAGGCGGCTACTACAATGAGCAGTTCTTC
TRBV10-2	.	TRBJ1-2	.	CASSDPIRGADYGYTF	TGCGCCAGCAGTGACCCCATCCGGGGAGCCGACTATGGCTACACCTTC
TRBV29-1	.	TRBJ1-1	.	CSVDREATEAFF	TGCAGCGTTGACAGGGAGGCGACTGAAGCTTTCTTT
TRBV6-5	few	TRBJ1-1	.	CASFESAGLEAFF	TGTGCCAGCTTCGAAAGCGCGGGTTTGGAAGCTTTCTTT
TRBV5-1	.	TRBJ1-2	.	CASRQGNYGYTF	TGCGCCAGCAGGCAGGGGAACTATGGCTACACCTTC
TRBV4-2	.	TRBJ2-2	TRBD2	CASSQEGRRERWLGELFF	TGTGCCAGCAGCCAAGAGGGACGGCGGGAGAGATGGCTCGGGGAGCTGTTTTTT
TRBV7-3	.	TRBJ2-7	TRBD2	CASSRSVASGSKDEQYF	TGTGCCAGCAGCCGATCTGTGGCTAGCGGGAGTAAGGACGAGCAGTACTTC
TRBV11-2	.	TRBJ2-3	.	CASSLDRRGGTDTQYF	TGTGCCAGCAGCTTAGATAGAAGGGGGGGGACAGATACGCAGTATTTT
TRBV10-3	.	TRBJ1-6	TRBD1	CVTKPGQGNSPLHF	TGTGTCACCAAACCGGGACAGGGGAATTCACCCCTCCACTTT
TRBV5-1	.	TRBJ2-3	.	CASSTQGRDTQYF	TGCGCCAGCAGCACACAGGGGAGGGATACGCAGTATTTT
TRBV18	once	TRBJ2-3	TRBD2	CASSQNQAGADTQYF	TGTGCCAGCTCACAGAACCAGGCGGGAGCCGATACGCAGTATTTT
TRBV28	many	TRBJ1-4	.	CASSLLTANEKLFF	TGTGCCAGCAGTTTATTGACAGCTAATGAAAAACTGTTTTTT
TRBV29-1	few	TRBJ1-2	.	CSVVQGPYGYTF	TGCAGCGTGGTACAGGGACCCTATGGCTACACCTTC
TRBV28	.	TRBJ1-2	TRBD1	CASSHGTGANYGYTF	TGTGCCAGCAGTCATGGGACAGGGGCTAACTATGGCTACACCTTC
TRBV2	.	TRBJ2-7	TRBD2	CATNGPSGAYEQYF	TGTGCCACCAATGGTCCTAGCGGGGCTTACGAGCAGTACTTC